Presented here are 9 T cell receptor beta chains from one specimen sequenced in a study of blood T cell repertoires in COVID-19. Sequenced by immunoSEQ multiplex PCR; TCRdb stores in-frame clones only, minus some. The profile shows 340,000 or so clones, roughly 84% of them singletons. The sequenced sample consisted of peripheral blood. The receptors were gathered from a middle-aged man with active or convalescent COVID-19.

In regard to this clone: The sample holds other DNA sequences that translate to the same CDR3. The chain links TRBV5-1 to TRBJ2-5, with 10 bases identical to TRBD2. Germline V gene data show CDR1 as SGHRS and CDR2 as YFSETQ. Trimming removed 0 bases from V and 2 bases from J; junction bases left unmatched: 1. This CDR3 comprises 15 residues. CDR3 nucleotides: TGCGCCAGCAGCTTGGTAGCGGGAGGACAAGAGACCCAGTACTTC. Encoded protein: CASSLVAGGQETQYF. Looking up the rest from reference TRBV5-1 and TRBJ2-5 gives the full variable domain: KAGVTQTPRYLIKTRGQQVTLSCSPISGHRSVSWYQQTPGQGLQFLFEYFSETQRNKGNFPGRFSGRQFSNSRSEMNVSTLELGDSALYLCASSLVAGGQETQYFGPGTRLLVL.

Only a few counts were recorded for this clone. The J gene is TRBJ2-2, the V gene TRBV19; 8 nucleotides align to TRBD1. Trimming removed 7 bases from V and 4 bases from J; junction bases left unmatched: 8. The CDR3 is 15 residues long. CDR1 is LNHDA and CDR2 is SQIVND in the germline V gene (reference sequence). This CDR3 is CASTSAGGSTGELFF. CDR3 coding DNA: TGTGCCAGTACCTCGGCAGGGGGCAGCACCGGGGAGCTGTTTTTT.

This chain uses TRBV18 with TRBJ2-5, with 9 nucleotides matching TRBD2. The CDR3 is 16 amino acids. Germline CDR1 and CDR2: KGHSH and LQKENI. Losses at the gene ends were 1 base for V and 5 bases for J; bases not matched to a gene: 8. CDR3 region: CASSPRAGGSGETQYF. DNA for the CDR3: TGTGCCAGCTCACCACGAGCGGGGGGTAGTGGTGAGACCCAGTACTTC. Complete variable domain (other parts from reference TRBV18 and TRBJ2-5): NAGVMQNPRHLVRRRGQEARLRCSPMKGHSHVYWYRQLPEEGLKFMVYLQKENIIDESGMPKERFSAEFPKEGPSILRIQQVVRGDSAAYFCASSPRAGGSGETQYFGPGTRLLVL.

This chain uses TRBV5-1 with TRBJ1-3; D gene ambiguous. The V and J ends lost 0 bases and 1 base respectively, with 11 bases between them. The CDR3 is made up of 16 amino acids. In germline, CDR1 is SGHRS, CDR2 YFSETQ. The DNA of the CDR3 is TGCGCCAGCAGCTTGGACCGAGCTTCTTCTGGAAACACCATATATTTT. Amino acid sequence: CASSLDRASSGNTIYF.

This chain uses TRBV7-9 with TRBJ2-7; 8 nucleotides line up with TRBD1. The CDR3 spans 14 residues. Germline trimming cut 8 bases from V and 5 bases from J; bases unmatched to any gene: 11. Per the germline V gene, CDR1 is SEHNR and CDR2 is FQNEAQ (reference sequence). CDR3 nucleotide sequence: TGTGCCAGCGCGCGGACAGGGCCCGTGGACGAGCAGTACTTC. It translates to CASARTGPVDEQYF.

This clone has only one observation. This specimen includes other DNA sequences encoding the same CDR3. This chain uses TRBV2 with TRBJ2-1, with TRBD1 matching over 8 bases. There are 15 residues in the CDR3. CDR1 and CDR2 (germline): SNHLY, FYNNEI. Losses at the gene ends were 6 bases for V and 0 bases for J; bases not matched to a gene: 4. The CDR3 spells CASSLGQGSYNEQFF. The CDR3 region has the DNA TGTGCCAGCAGCCTCGGACAGGGCTCCTACAATGAGCAGTTCTTC.

CDR3 protein: CASSVGGGSQETQYF. CDR3 nucleotide sequence: TGTGCCAGCAGCGTAGGAGGAGGGTCACAAGAGACCCAGTACTTC. The V call is TRBV9, the J call TRBJ2-5, with a possible D match to TRBD2 (6 bases). V lost 0 bases, J lost 2 bases, and 11 bases lay in between. Germline CDR1 and CDR2: SGDLS and YYNGEE. The CDR3 spans 15 residues.

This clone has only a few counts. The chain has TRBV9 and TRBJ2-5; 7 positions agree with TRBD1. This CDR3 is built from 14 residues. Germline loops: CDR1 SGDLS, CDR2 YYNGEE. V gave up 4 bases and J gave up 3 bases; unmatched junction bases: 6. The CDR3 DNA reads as TGTGCCAGCAGCACAGGGGCGTGGAAAGAGACCCAGTACTTC. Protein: CASSTGAWKETQYF.

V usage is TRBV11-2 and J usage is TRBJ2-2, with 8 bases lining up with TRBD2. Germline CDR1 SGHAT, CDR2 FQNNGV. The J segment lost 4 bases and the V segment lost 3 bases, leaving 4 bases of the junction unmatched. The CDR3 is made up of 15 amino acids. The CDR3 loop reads CASSLRGASTGELFF. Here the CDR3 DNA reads TGTGCCAGCAGCTTGCGGGGGGCTAGCACCGGGGAGCTGTTTTTT.